Below, one T cell receptor beta chain is given with its context. Its antigen remains unknown. The CDR3 runs to 17 residues. V was clipped by 4 bases and J by 0 bases; unmatched bases: 11. Germline loops: CDR1 DFQATT, CDR2 SNEGSKA (reference sequence). The data stem from a study of CD8 T cells in ankylosing spondylitis. Using quantitative 5'-RACE with molecular barcodes, the authors made TCR beta libraries. Using its own MiXCR run on the 5' RACE reads, TCRdb lists one record per CDR3 protein. The data contain about 420,000 distinct CDR3 sequences, 20% to 25% of them singletons. Whole-study findings and limits: Researchers reportedly found disease-linked clones significantly enriched in matched ankylosing spondylitis synovial fluid. Characteristic of ankylosing spondylitis blood, it appeared, was a TCR beta motif comprising about eight highly homologous variants. Peripheral blood held disease-linked clones only at relatively low frequency, and these were CD8+.

This TCR came from a male donor with ankylosing spondylitis. The chain joins TRBV20-1 to TRBJ2-1; TRBD1 matches at 8 bases. Material: blood, either unsorted or a sorted T cell fraction (not recorded which). The CDR3 nucleotides are TGCAGTGCTATTACAGGGGGTGGATCCAGCTCCTACAATGAGCAGTTCTTC. This gives the protein CSAITGGGSSSYNEQFF.